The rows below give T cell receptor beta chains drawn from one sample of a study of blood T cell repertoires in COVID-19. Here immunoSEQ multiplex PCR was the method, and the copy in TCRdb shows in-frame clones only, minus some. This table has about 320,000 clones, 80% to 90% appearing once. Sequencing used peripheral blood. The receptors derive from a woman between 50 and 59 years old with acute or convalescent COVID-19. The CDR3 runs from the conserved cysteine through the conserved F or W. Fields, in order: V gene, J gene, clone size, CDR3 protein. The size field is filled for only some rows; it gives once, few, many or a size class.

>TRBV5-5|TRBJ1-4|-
CASSLDPGDLEKLFF
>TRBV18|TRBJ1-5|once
CASSPGLLGQPQHF
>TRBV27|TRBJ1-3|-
CASRGGTNGNTIYF
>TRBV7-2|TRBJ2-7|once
CASRTGDLLGGQYF
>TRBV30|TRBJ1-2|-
CAWTLQGVGYGYTF
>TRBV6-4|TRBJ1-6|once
CASSRDINSPLHF
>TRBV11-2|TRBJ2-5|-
CASSLGVQRGSQETQYF
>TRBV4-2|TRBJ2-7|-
CASSQAVLAGGEQYF
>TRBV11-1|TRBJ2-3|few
CASTRAGTDTQYF
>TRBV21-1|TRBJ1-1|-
CASSSPSSGDRAFF
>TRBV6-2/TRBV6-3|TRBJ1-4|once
CASSYSTGDNEKLFF
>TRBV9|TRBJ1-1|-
CASSVDRDTEAFF
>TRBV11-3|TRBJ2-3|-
CASSSSSPSGRKTDTQYF
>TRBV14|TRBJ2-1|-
CASSQVGGAHNEQFF
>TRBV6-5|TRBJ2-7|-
CASTGQEGSYEQYF
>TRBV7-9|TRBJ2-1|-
CASSPDRARDEQFF
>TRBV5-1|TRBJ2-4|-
CASSPDRVKNIQYF
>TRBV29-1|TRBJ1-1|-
CSVRVNTEAFF
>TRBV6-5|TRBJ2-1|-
CASRTSGRAYNEQFF
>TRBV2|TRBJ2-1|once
CASSASAGGYNEQFF
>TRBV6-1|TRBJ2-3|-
CASSEDGGSTDTQYF
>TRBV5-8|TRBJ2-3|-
CASSLVPDTSTDTQYF
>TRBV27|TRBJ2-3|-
CARPGLAGGPGGDTQYF